This TCR beta chain comes out of a study of T cells after yellow fever vaccination. Whole-study context: The SMART-Seq v4 Ultra Low Input method served to prepare the low-cell-number fractions. Study findings and constraints: Post-booster samples contained most primary-vaccination clones (approximately 96% CD4, 88% CD8). The secondary response showed a weaker magnitude and a faster peak, day 5 versus 15.

Regarding this clonotype: The antigen is undetermined.

CDR3 length equals 13 residues. Germline V gene data show CDR1 as KGHSH and CDR2 as LQKENI. Trimming took off 5 bases at V and 1 base at J, with 8 bases between the two ends. 5'RACE template switching produced TCR cDNA carrying a universal primer site and UMIs. One entry per CDR3 protein, called by TCRdb with MiXCR from the 5' RACE reads. The table lists a few hundred thousand distinct CDR3 sequences, 6.5% to 7.5% of them singletons. The chain carries TRBV18 and TRBJ1-1; perhaps TRBD1 as D (5 bases). The sequenced sample was CD4+ T cells sorted from PBMCs, obtained on the day of the yellow fever booster vaccination. The source is a man younger than 40 who received the YFV17D yellow fever vaccine. DNA for the CDR3: TGTGCCAGCTCAGATGACAGGAACACTGAAGCTTTCTTT. This sequence encodes CASSDDRNTEAFF.